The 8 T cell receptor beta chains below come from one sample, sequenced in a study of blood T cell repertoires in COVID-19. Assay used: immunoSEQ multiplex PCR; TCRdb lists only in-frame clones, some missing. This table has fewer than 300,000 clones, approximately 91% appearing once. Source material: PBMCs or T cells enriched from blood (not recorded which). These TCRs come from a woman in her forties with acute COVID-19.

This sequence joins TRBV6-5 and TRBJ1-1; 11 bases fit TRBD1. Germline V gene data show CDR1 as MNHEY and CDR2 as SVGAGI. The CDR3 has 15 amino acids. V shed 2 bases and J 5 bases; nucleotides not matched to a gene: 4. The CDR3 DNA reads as TGTGCCAGCAGTTACACGGACAGGGGGCAAACTGAAGCTTTCTTT. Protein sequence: CASSYTDRGQTEAFF.

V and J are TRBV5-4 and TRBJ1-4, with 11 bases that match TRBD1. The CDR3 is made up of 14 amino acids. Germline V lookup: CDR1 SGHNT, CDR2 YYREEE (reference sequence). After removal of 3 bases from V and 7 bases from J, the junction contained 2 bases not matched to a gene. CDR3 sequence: CASSSGTGGEKLFF. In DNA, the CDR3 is TGTGCCAGCAGCTCCGGGACAGGGGGTGAAAAACTGTTTTTT.

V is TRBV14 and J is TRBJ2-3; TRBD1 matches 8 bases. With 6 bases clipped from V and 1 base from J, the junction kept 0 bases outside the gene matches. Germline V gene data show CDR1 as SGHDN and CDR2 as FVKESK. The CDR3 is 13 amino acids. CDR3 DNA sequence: TGTGCCAGCAGGGACAGGGGCACAGATACGCAGTATTTT. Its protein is CASRDRGTDTQYF.

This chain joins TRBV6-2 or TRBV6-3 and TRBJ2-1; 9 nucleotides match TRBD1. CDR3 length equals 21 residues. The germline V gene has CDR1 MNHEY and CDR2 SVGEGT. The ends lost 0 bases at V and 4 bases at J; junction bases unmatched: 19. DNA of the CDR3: TGTGCCAGCAGTTACTCGATTGCCGGGACAGGGCGCTTTTTCGCTTACAATGAGCAGTTCTTC. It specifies CASSYSIAGTGRFFAYNEQFF.

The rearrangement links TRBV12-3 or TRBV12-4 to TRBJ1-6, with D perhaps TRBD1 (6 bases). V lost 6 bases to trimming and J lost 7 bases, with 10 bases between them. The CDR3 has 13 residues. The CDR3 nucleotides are TGTGCCAGCAGCCGACAGGCGAATTCACCCCTCCACTTT. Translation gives CASSRQANSPLHF.

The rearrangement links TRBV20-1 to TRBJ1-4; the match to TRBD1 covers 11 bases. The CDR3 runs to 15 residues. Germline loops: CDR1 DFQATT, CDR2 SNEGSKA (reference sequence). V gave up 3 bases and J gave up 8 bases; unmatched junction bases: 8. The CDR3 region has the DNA TGCAGTGCTAGTAATTGGACAGGGGGCCGGGAAAAACTGTTTTTT. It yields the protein CSASNWTGGREKLFF.

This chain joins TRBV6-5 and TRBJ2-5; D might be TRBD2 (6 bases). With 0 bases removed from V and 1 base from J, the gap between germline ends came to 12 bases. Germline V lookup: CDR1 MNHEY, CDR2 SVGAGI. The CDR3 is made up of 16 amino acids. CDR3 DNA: TGTGCCAGCAGTTACTCGGGGTTGGGGGGCCAAGAGACCCAGTACTTC. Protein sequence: CASSYSGLGGQETQYF.

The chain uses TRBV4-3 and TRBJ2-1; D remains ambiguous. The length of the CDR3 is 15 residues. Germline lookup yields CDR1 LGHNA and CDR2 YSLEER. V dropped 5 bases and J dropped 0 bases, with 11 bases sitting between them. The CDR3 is CASSSSRSSYNEQFF. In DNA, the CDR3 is TGCGCCAGCAGCTCTTCTAGGTCCTCCTACAATGAGCAGTTCTTC.